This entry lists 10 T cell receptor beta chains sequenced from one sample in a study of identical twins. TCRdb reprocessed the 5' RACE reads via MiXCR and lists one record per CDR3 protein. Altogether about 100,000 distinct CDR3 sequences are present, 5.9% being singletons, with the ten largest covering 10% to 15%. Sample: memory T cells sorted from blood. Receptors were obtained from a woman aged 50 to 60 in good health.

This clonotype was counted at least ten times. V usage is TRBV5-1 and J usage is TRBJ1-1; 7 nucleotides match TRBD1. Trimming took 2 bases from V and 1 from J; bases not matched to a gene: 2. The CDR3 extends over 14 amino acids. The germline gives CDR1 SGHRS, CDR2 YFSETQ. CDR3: CASSLYRGNTEAFF. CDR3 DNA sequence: TGCGCCAGCAGCTTATACAGGGGGAACACTGAAGCTTTCTTT.

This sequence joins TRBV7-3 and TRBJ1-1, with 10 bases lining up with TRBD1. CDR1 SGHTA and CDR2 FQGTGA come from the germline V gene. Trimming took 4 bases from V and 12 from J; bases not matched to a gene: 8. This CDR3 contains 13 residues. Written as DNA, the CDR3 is TGTGCCAGCAGCTCAGCCGGGACAGGGGTGACTTTCTTT. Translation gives CASSSAGTGVTFF.

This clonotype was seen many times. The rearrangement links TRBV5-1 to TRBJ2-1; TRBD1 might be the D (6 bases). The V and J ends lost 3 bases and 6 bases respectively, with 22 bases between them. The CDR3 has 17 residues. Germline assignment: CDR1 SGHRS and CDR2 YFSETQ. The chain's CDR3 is CASSSGGSGHRVNEQFF. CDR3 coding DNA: TGCGCCAGCAGCTCCGGAGGTTCGGGACATAGGGTCAATGAGCAGTTCTTC. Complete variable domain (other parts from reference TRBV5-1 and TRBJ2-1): KAGVTQTPRYLIKTRGQQVTLSCSPISGHRSVSWYQQTPGQGLQFLFEYFSETQRNKGNFPGRFSGRQFSNSRSEMNVSTLELGDSALYLCASSSGGSGHRVNEQFFGPGTRLTVL.

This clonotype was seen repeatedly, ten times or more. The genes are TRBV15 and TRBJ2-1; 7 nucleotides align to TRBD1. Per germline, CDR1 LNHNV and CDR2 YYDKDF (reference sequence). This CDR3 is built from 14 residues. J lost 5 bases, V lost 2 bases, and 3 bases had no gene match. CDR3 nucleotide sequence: TGTGCCACCAGCAGACAGGGGGATCACAATGAGCAGTTCTTC. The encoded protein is CATSRQGDHNEQFF.

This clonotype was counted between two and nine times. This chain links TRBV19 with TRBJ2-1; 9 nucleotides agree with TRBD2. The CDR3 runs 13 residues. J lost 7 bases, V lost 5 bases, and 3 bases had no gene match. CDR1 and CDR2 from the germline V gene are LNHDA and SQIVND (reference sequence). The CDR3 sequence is CASSGAGGNEQFF. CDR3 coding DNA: TGTGCCAGTAGTGGGGCGGGAGGGAATGAGCAGTTCTTC.

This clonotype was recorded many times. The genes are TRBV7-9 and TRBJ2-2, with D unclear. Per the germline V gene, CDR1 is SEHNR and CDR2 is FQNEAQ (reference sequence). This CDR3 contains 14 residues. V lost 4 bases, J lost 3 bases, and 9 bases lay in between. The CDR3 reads CASSSSWDTGELFF. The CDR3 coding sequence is TGTGCCAGCAGCTCATCCTGGGACACCGGGGAGCTGTTTTTT.

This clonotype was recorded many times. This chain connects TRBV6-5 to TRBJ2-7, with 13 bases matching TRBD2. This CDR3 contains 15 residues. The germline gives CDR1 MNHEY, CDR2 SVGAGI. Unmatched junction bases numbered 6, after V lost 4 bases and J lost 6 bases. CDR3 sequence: CASSSGLAGAGEQYF. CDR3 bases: TGTGCCAGCAGTTCCGGACTAGCGGGAGCGGGCGAGCAGTACTTC.

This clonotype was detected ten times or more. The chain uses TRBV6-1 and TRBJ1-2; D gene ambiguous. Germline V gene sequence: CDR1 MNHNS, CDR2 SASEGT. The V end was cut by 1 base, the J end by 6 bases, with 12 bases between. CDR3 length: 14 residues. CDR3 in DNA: TGTGCCAGCAGTGAAGAGGCAACAACCCATGGCTACACCTTC. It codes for CASSEEATTHGYTF.

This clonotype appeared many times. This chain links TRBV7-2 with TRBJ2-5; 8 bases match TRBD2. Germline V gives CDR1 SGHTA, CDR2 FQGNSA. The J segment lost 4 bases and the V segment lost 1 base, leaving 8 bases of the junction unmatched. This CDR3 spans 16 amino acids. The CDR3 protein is CASSLGVAGGGETQYF. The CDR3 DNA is TGTGCCAGCAGCTTAGGTGTGGCGGGAGGAGGAGAGACCCAGTACTTC.

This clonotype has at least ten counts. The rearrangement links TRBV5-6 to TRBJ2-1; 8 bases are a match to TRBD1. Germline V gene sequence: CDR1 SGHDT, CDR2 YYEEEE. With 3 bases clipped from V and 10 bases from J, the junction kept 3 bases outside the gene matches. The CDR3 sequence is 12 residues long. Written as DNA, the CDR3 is TGTGCCAGCAGCTGGACAGGGAGAGAGCAGTTCTTC. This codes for CASSWTGREQFF.